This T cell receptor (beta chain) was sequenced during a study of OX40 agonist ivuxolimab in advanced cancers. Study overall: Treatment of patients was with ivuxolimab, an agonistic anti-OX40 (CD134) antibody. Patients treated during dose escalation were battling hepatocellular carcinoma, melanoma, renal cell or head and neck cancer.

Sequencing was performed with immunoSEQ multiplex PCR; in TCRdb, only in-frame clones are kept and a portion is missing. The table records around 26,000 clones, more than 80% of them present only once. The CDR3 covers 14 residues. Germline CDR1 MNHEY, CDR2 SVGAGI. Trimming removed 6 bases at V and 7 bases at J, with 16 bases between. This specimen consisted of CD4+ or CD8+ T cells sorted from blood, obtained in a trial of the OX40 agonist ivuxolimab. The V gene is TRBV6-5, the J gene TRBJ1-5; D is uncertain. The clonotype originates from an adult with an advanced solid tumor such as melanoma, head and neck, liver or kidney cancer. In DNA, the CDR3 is TGTGCCAGCAGCCCGTCTCTTGGAAGGCAGCCCCAGCATTTT. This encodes CASSPSLGRQPQHF.